The present T cell receptor beta chain was sequenced within a study of T-cell memory formation after mild COVID-19. MiXCR, run by TCRdb on the 5' RACE reads, gives a single entry per CDR3 protein. Altogether 130,000 to 150,000 distinct CDR3 sequences are present, 19% being singletons, with the ten largest covering around 2.4%. This clonotype was detected only a few times. This CDR3 is built from 16 residues. J lost 3 bases, V lost 0 bases, and 7 bases had no gene match. Germline V gene lookup returns CDR1 SGHRS and CDR2 YFSETQ. The gene calls are TRBV5-1 and TRBJ2-7, with 9 bases identical to TRBD1. The clonotype originates from an adult woman who had mild COVID-19 (a few samples of this study predate the infection). Cell type and time point are not known. Sequencing was performed on PBMCs or a T cell subset sorted from them (not recorded which). The CDR3 loop is CASSLGGTGSRYEQYF. The CDR3 DNA follows: TGCGCCAGCAGCTTGGGAGGGACAGGGAGTCGCTACGAGCAGTACTTC.